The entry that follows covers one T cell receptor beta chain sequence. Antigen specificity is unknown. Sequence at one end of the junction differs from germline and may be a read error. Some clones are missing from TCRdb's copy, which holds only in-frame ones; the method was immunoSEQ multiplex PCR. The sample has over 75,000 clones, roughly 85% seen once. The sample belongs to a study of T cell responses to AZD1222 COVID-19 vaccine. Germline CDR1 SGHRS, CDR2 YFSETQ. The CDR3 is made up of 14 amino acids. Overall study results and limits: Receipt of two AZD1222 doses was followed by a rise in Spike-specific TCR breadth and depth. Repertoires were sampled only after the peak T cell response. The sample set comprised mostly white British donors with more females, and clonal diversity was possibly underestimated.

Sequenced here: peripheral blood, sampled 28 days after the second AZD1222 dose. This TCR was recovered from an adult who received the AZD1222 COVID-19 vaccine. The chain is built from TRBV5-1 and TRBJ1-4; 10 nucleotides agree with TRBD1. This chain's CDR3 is CASRPGTGDDKLFF. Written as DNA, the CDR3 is TGCGCCAGCAGACCCGGGACAGGGGATGACAAACTGTTTTTT.